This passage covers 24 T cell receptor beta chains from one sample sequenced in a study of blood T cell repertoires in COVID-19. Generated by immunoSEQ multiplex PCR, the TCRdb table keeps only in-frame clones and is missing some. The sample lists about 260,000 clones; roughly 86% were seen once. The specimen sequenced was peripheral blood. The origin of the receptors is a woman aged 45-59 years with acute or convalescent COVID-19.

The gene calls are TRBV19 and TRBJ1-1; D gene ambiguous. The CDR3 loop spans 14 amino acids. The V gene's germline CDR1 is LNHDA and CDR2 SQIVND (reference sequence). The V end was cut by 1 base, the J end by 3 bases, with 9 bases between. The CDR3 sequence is CASSIAASYTEAFF. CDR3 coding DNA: TGTGCCAGTAGTATAGCCGCGAGTTACACTGAAGCTTTCTTT. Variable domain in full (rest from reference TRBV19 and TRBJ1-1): DGGITQSPKYLFRKEGQNVTLSCEQNLNHDAMYWYRQDPGQGLRLIYYSQIVNDFQKGDIAEGYSVSREKKESFPLTVTSAQKNPTAFYLCASSIAASYTEAFFGQGTRLTVV.

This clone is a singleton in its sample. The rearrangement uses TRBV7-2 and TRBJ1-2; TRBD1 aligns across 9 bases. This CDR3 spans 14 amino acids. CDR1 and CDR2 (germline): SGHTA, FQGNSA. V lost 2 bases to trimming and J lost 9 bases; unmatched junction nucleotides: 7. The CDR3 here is CASSLRRDRVRYTF. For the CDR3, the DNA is TGTGCCAGCAGCTTAAGAAGGGACAGGGTACGCTACACCTTC.

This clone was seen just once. CDR3 region: CASSETGFALNEQFF. CDR3 bases: TGTGCCAGCAGTGAGACAGGTTTCGCCCTCAATGAGCAGTTCTTC. The chain joins TRBV2 to TRBJ2-1; D perhaps matches TRBD1 (6 bases). The CDR3 extends over 15 amino acids. V dropped 3 bases and J dropped 6 bases, with 15 bases sitting between them. Germline CDR1 and CDR2: SNHLY and FYNNEI.

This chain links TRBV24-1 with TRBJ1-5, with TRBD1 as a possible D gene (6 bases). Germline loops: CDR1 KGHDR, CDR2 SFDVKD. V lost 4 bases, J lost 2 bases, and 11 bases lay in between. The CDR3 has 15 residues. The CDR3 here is CATSDSGAGNQPQHF. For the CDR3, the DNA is TGTGCCACCAGTGACTCAGGGGCCGGCAATCAGCCCCAGCATTTT.

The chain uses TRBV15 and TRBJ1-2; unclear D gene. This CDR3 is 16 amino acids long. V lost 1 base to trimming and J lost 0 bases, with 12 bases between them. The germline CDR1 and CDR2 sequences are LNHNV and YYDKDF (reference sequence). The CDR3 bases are TGTGCCACCAGCAGAGTGCTGGGCTGGTCTAACTATGGCTACACCTTC. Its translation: CATSRVLGWSNYGYTF.

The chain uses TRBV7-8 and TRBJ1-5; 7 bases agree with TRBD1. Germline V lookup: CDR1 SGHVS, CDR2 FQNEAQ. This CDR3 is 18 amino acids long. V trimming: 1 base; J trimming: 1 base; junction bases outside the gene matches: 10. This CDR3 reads CASSLGSGAGGSNQPQHF. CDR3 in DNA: TGTGCCAGCAGCTTAGGTAGCGGGGCAGGGGGAAGCAATCAGCCCCAGCATTTT.

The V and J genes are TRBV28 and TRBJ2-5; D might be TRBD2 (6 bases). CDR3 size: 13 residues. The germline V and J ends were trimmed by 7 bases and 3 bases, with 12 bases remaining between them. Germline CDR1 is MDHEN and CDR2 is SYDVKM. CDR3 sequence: CASTAGYEETQYF. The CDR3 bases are TGTGCCAGCACTGCGGGATACGAAGAGACCCAGTACTTC. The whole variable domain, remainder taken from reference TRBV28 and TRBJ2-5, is DVKVTQSSRYLVKRTGEKVFLECVQDMDHENMFWYRQDPGLGLRLIYFSYDVKMKEKGDIPEGYSVSREKKERFSLILESASTNQTSMYLCASTAGYEETQYFGPGTRLLVL.

As DNA, the CDR3 is TGTGCCAGCAGTTTTCCAAGTCGAGCAGGGTGGGGCTACACCTTC. It specifies CASSFPSRAGWGYTF. The rearrangement joins TRBV28 to TRBJ1-2; possible D gene TRBD1, 5 bases. The germline gives CDR1 MDHEN, CDR2 SYDVKM. The germline V and J ends were trimmed by 3 bases and 8 bases, with 19 bases remaining between them. The CDR3 has 15 amino acids.

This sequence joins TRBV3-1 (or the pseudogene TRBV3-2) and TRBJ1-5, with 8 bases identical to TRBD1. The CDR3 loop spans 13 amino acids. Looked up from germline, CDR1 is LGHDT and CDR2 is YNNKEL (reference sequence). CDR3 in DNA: TGTATTGCAGGGGGCGAGGGCAATCAGCCCCAGCATTTT. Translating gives CIAGGEGNQPQHF.

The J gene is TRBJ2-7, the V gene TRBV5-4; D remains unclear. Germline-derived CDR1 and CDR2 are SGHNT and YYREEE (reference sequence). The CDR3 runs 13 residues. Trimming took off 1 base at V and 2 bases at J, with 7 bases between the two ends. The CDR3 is CASSLTGPYEQYF. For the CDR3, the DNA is TGTGCCAGCAGCTTGACGGGTCCCTACGAGCAGTACTTC.

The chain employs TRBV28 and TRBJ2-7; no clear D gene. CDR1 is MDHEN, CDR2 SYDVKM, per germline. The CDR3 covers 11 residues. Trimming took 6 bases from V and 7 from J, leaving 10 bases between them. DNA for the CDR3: TGTGCCAGCAGCCTCACATATGAGCAGTACTTC. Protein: CASSLTYEQYF. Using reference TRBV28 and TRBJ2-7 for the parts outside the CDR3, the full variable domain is DVKVTQSSRYLVKRTGEKVFLECVQDMDHENMFWYRQDPGLGLRLIYFSYDVKMKEKGDIPEGYSVSREKKERFSLILESASTNQTSMYLCASSLTYEQYFGPGTRLTVT.

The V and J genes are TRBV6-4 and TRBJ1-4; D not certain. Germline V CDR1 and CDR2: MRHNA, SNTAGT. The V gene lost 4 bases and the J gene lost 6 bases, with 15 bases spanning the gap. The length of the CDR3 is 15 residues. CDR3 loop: CASSVMGGPDEKLFF. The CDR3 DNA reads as TGTGCCAGCAGTGTGATGGGAGGGCCGGATGAAAAACTGTTTTTT.

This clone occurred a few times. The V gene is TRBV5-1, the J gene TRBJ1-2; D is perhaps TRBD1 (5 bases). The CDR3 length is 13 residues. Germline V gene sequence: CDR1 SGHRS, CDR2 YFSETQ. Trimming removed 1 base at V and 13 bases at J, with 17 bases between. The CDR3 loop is CASSLKSPRELTF. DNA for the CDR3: TGCGCCAGCAGCTTGAAATCCCCCAGGGAACTCACCTTC. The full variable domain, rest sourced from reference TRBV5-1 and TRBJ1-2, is KAGVTQTPRYLIKTRGQQVTLSCSPISGHRSVSWYQQTPGQGLQFLFEYFSETQRNKGNFPGRFSGRQFSNSRSEMNVSTLELGDSALYLCASSLKSPRELTFGSGTRLTVV.

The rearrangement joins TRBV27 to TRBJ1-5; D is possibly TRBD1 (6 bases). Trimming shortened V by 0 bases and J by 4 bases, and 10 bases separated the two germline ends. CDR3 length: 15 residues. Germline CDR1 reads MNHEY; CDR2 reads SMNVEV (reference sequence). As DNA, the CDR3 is TGTGCCAGCAGTTTATCAAACAGGGCGAATCAGCCCCAGCATTTT. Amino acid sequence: CASSLSNRANQPQHF.

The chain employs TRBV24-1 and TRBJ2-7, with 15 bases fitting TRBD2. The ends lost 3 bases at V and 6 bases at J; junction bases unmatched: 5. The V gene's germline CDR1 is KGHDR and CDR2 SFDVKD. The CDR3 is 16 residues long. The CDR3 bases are TGTGCCACCAGTGATCCCGGACTAGCGGGAGGGAGCGAGCAGTACTTC. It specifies CATSDPGLAGGSEQYF.

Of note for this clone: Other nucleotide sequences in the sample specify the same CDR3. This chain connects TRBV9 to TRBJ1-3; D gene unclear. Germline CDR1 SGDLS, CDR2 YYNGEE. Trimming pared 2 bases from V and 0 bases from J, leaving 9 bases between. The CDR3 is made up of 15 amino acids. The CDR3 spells CASSVGGSSGNTIYF. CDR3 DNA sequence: TGTGCCAGCAGCGTGGGCGGGAGCTCTGGAAACACCATATATTTT.

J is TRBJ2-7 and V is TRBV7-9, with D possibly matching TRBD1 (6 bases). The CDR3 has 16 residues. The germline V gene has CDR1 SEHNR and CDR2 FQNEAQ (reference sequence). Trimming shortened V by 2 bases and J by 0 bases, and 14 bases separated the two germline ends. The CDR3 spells CASSLSAGASSYEQYF. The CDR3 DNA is TGTGCCAGCAGCTTATCGGCAGGGGCTAGCTCCTACGAGCAGTACTTC.

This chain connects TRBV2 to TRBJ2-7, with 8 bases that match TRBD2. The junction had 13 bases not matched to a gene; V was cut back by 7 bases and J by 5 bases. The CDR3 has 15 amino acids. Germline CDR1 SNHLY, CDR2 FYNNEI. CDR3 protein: CASNIAGGRRDEQYF. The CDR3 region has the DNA TGTGCCAGCAACATTGCCGGCGGGAGGCGGGACGAGCAGTACTTC.

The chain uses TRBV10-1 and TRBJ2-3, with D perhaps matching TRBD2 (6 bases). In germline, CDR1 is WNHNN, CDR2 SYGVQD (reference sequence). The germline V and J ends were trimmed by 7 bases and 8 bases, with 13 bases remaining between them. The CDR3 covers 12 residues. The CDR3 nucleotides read TGCGCCAGCATGGTACTAGCCGGTACGCAGTATTTT. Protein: CASMVLAGTQYF.

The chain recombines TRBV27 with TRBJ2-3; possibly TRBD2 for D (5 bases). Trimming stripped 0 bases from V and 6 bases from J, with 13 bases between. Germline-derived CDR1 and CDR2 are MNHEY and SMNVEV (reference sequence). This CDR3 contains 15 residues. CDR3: CASSLSYPGWDTQYF. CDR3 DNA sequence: TGTGCCAGCAGTTTATCTTATCCGGGGTGGGATACGCAGTATTTT.

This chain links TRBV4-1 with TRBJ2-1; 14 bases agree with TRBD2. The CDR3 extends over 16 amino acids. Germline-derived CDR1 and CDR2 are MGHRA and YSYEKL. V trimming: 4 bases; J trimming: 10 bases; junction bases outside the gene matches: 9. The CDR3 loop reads CASSRWGLAGEYEQFF. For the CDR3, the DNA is TGCGCCAGCAGCCGATGGGGACTAGCGGGAGAATACGAGCAGTTCTTC.

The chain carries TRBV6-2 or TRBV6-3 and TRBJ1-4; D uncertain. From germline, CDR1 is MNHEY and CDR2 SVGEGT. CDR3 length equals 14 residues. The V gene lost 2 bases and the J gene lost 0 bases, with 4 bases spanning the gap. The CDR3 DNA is TGTGCCAGCAGTTACCACACAACTAATGAAAAACTGTTTTTT. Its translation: CASSYHTTNEKLFF.

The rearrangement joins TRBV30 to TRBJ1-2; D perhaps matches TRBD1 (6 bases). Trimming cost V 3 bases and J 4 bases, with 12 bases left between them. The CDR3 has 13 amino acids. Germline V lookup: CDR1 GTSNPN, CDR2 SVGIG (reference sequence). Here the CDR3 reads CAWSIRGGYGYTF. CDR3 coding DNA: TGTGCCTGGAGCATCAGGGGTGGCTATGGCTACACCTTC.

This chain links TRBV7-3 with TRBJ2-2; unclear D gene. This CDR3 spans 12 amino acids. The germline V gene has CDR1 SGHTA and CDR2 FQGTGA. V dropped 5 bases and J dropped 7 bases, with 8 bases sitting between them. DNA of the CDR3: TGTGCCAGCAGCCGACTTGGCGGGGAGCTGTTTTTT. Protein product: CASSRLGGELFF.